One sample yielded the 19 T cell receptor beta chains listed below, sequenced in a study of blood T cell repertoires in COVID-19. Profiling relied on immunoSEQ multiplex PCR, and the TCRdb table lists in-frame clones only, not all of them. The table has around 200,000 clones, roughly nine tenths seen once. The sequenced sample was peripheral blood. The receptor set was obtained from a man in his 70s with active or convalescent COVID-19.

The V and J genes are TRBV28 and TRBJ1-4, with D possibly being TRBD1 (5 bases). This CDR3 has 16 amino acids. Germline CDR1 MDHEN, CDR2 SYDVKM. V was cut by 1 base and J by 4 bases, with 13 bases left in between. Here the CDR3 reads CASSLSVGLGNEKLFF. The DNA of the CDR3 is TGTGCCAGCAGTTTATCGGTGGGGCTAGGTAATGAAAAACTGTTTTTT.

This chain links TRBV25-1 with TRBJ2-5; 12 bases are shared with TRBD1. The CDR3 totals 16 residues. V lost 3 bases, J lost 5 bases, and 7 bases stayed unmatched. The germline V gene has CDR1 MGHDK and CDR2 SYGVNS. The CDR3 here is CASSDSGTGGWETQYF. CDR3 in DNA: TGTGCCAGCAGTGACTCCGGGACAGGGGGCTGGGAGACCCAGTACTTC.

The chain carries TRBV6-5 and TRBJ1-1; a weak D match, TRBD1 (6 bases). The V end lost 0 bases, the J end lost 5 bases, and 13 bases lay between the germline ends. The CDR3 spans 15 residues. The V gene's germline CDR1 is MNHEY and CDR2 SVGAGI. The CDR3 here is CASSYSWARGTEAFF. The CDR3 DNA reads TGTGCCAGCAGTTACTCTTGGGCCAGGGGAACTGAAGCTTTCTTT.

This sequence joins TRBV29-1 and TRBJ1-1, with 7 bases identical to TRBD1. The junction had 4 bases not matched to a gene; V was cut back by 3 bases and J by 9 bases. The CDR3 is 11 amino acids. CDR1 and CDR2 from the germline V gene are SQVTM and ANQGSEA. CDR3 coding DNA: TGCAGCGTTGACACAGGGGTAAAAGCTTTCTTT. Its protein product is CSVDTGVKAFF.

The CDR3 DNA reads TGTGCCAGCAGCCCCGGGACAACCCAAGAGACCCAGTACTTC. It is translated as CASSPGTTQETQYF. The chain couples TRBV11-3 to TRBJ2-5; tentatively, D is TRBD1 (6 bases). The CDR3 is 14 residues long. V lost 5 bases, J lost 1 base, and 11 bases lay in between. Germline assignment: CDR1 SGHNT and CDR2 YENEEA.

V and J are TRBV28 and TRBJ1-2, with 12 nucleotides matching TRBD1. Germline V CDR1 and CDR2: MDHEN, SYDVKM. The length of the CDR3 is 16 residues. V lost 7 bases, J lost 8 bases, and 14 bases stayed unmatched. The CDR3 loop is CASTILPGQGAGGYTF. Written as DNA, the CDR3 is TGTGCCAGCACCATTCTCCCGGGACAGGGGGCAGGCGGCTACACCTTC.

This chain connects TRBV5-1 to TRBJ1-5, with TRBD1 identical over 9 bases. Germline CDR1 SGHRS, CDR2 YFSETQ. With V trimmed by 4 bases and J by 0 bases, 11 bases remained unmatched. The CDR3 extends over 18 amino acids. CDR3 in DNA: TGCGCCAGCAGCCGTCAGGACAGGGGACTCAATAGCAATCAGCCCCAGCATTTT. Its protein is CASSRQDRGLNSNQPQHF. The full variable domain, its missing parts supplied by reference TRBV5-1 and TRBJ1-5, is KAGVTQTPRYLIKTRGQQVTLSCSPISGHRSVSWYQQTPGQGLQFLFEYFSETQRNKGNFPGRFSGRQFSNSRSEMNVSTLELGDSALYLCASSRQDRGLNSNQPQHFGDGTRLSIL.

In DNA form, the CDR3 reads TGCGCCAGCAGCCCGGACAGTAACTATGGCTACACCTTC. This translates into CASSPDSNYGYTF. The chain joins TRBV5-1 to TRBJ1-2; D possibly corresponds to TRBD1 (6 bases). The CDR3 loop spans 13 amino acids. V was shortened by 4 bases and J by 1 base, with 8 bases between the two germline ends. The germline V gene encodes CDR1 SGHRS and CDR2 YFSETQ.

This clone was seen a few times. The genes are TRBV18 and TRBJ1-5; 10 bases are a match to TRBD1. Germline V lookup: CDR1 KGHSH, CDR2 LQKENI. V dropped 3 bases and J dropped 11; count of bases not matched to a gene: 13. This CDR3 comprises 16 residues. The CDR3 DNA follows: TGTGCCAGCTCACCCACCGGGACAGGGGACTCTCGGGCCCAGCATTTT. The encoded protein is CASSPTGTGDSRAQHF.

The chain is built from TRBV28 and TRBJ2-3; 9 bases align to TRBD2. In germline, CDR1 is MDHEN, CDR2 SYDVKM. This CDR3 has 15 residues. Trimming took 1 base from V and 9 from J; bases not matched to a gene: 8. CDR3 amino acids: CASSLYAGGVWTQYF. The CDR3 DNA reads as TGTGCCAGCAGTTTATATGCGGGGGGGGTATGGACGCAGTATTTT. The whole variable domain, remainder taken from reference TRBV28 and TRBJ2-3, is DVKVTQSSRYLVKRTGEKVFLECVQDMDHENMFWYRQDPGLGLRLIYFSYDVKMKEKGDIPEGYSVSREKKERFSLILESASTNQTSMYLCASSLYAGGVWTQYFGPGTRLTVL.

The chain is built from TRBV12-3 or TRBV12-4 and TRBJ1-4, with TRBD1 matching over 10 bases. The CDR3 runs 13 residues. Trimming at V came to 6 bases and at J to 8 bases, leaving 3 bases not matched to a gene. CDR3 residues: CASRGQGFEKLFF. The CDR3 DNA reads as TGTGCCAGCAGGGGACAGGGGTTCGAAAAACTGTTTTTT.

This chain uses TRBV5-5 with TRBJ2-1; TRBD2 is a possible D gene (5 bases). Germline assignment: CDR1 SGHKS and CDR2 YYEKEE (reference sequence). Trimming took off 1 base at V and 9 bases at J, with 11 bases between the two ends. This CDR3 contains 13 residues. CDR3 protein: CASSLLVEGEQFF. The CDR3 DNA is TGTGCCAGCAGCTTGCTAGTAGAGGGTGAGCAGTTCTTC.

The V call is TRBV5-1, the J call TRBJ1-5; 7 bases are a match to TRBD1. CDR1 is SGHRS and CDR2 is YFSETQ in the germline V gene. The length of the CDR3 is 14 residues. Trimming removed 7 bases from V and 6 bases from J; junction bases left unmatched: 10. The DNA of the CDR3 is TGCGCCAGCGCACCCGACAGGGCTGGTCAGCCCCAGCATTTT. It translates to CASAPDRAGQPQHF.

This clone came up once. The chain is built from TRBV11-2 and TRBJ2-5, with D possibly matching TRBD1 (6 bases). V was shortened by 1 base and J by 5 bases, with 11 bases between the two germline ends. Germline values: CDR1 SGHAT, CDR2 FQNNGV. The CDR3 covers 14 residues. The CDR3 DNA follows: TGTGCCAGCAGCTTAGTCTCAGGGGTCGAGACCCAGTACTTC. This codes for CASSLVSGVETQYF. Together with reference TRBV11-2 and TRBJ2-5, the CDR3 gives the full variable domain: EAGVAQSPRYKIIEKRQSVAFWCNPISGHATLYWYQQILGQGPKLLIQFQNNGVVDDSQLPKDRFSAERLKGVDSTLKIQPAKLEDSAVYLCASSLVSGVETQYFGPGTRLLVL.

The chain employs TRBV9 and TRBJ1-4; a weak D match, TRBD1 (6 bases). In germline, CDR1 is SGDLS, CDR2 YYNGEE. The CDR3 extends over 16 amino acids. V lost 3 bases and J lost 8, with 20 bases in between. In DNA form, the CDR3 reads TGTGCCAGCAGCGCACCATCGGGGGGGGCGGGAGAAAAACTGTTTTTT. It is translated as CASSAPSGGAGEKLFF.

The gene calls are TRBV11-3 and TRBJ2-2; tentative D call: TRBD1 (7 bases). CDR1 SGHNT and CDR2 YENEEA come from the germline V gene. CDR3 length equals 15 residues. Between the trimmed V and J ends, which lost 5 bases and 3 bases, there was a span of 13 bases. The CDR3: CASSPEGAYTGELFF. DNA of the CDR3: TGTGCCAGCAGCCCGGAGGGGGCGTACACCGGGGAGCTGTTTTTT.

On this clone: Different DNA sequences within this sample yield the same CDR3. This rearrangement joins TRBV6-5 to TRBJ1-1; 7 positions agree with TRBD1. Germline V gives CDR1 MNHEY, CDR2 SVGAGI. The CDR3 consists of 14 residues. V lost 6 bases to trimming and J lost 2 bases; unmatched junction nucleotides: 6. The CDR3 reads CASRRGQTNTEAFF. The DNA for the CDR3 is TGTGCCAGCAGGCGGGGACAGACAAACACTGAAGCTTTCTTT.

V gene TRBV2 combines with J gene TRBJ2-1; 8 positions agree with TRBD2. V shed 6 bases and J 3 bases; nucleotides not matched to a gene: 4. This CDR3 comprises 14 residues. Germline values: CDR1 SNHLY, CDR2 FYNNEI. The CDR3 reads CASSISGNYNEQFF. CDR3 in DNA: TGTGCCAGCAGCATTAGCGGGAACTACAATGAGCAGTTCTTC.

The chain has TRBV5-1 and TRBJ2-7; tentative D call: TRBD1 (6 bases). This CDR3 spans 15 amino acids. In germline, CDR1 is SGHRS, CDR2 YFSETQ. V lost 4 bases and J lost 6, with 20 bases in between. The CDR3 sequence: CASSIGQPGSLEQYF. Here the CDR3 DNA reads TGCGCCAGCAGCATAGGACAGCCCGGGTCCCTCGAGCAGTACTTC.